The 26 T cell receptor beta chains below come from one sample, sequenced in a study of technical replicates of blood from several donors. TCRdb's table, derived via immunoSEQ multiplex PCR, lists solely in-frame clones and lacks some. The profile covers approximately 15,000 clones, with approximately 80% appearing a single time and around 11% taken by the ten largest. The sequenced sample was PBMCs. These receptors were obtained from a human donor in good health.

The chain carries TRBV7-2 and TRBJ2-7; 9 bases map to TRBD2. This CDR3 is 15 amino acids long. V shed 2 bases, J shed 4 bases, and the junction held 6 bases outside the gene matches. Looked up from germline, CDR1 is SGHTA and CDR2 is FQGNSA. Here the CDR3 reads CASSLLFLAGYEQYF. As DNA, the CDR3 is TGTGCCAGCAGCTTACTTTTCCTAGCGGGGTACGAGCAGTACTTC.

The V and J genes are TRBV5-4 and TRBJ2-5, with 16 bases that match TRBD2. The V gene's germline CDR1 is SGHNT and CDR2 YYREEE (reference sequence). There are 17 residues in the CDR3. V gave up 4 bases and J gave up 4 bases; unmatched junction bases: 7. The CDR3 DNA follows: TGTGCCAGCAGCGGCGGGACTAGCGGGAGGGCCGTAGAGACCCAGTACTTC. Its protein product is CASSGGTSGRAVETQYF.

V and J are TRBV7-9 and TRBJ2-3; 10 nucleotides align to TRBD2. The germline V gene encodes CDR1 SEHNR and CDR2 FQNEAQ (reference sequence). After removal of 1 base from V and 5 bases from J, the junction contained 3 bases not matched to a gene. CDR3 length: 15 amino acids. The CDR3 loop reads CASSLELAGRDTQYF. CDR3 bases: TGTGCCAGCAGCTTAGAACTAGCGGGGCGAGATACGCAGTATTTT.

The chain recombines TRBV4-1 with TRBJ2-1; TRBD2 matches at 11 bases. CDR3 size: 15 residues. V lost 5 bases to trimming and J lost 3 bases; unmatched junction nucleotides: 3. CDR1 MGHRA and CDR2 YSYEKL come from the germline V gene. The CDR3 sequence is CASSSLAGGYNEQFF. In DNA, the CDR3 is TGCGCCAGCAGCTCCCTAGCGGGGGGCTACAATGAGCAGTTCTTC.

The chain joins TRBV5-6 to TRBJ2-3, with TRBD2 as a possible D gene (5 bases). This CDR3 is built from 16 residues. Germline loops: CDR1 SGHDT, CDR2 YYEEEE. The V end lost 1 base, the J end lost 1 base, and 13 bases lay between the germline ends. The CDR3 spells CASSLPEGRGTDTQYF. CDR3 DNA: TGTGCCAGCAGCTTGCCCGAGGGCCGGGGCACAGATACGCAGTATTTT.

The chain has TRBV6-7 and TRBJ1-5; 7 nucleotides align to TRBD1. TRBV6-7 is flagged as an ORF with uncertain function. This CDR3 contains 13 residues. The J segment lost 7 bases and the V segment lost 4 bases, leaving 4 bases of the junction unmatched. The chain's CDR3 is CASSLTGAQPQHF. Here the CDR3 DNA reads TGTGCCAGCAGTTTAACAGGGGCCCAGCCCCAGCATTTT.

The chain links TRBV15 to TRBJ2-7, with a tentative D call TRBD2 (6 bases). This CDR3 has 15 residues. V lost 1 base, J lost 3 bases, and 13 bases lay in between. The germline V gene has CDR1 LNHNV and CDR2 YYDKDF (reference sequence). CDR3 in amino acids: CATSRGRGIGYEQYF. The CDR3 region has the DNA TGTGCCACCAGCAGAGGTCGGGGGATAGGCTACGAGCAGTACTTC.

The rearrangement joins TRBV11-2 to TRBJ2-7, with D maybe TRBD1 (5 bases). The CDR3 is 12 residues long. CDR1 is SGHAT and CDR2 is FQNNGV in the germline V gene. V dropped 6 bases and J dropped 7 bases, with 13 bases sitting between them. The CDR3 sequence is CASSPDRGEQYF. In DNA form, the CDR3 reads TGTGCCAGCAGTCCGGATAGGGGAGAGCAGTACTTC.

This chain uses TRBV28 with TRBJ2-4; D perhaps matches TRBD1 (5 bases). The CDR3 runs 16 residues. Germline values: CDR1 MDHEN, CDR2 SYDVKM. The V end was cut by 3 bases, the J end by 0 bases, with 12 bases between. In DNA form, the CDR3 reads TGTGCCAGCAGTTTGTCCAGGGCCCTAGCCAAAAACATTCAGTACTTC. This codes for CASSLSRALAKNIQYF.

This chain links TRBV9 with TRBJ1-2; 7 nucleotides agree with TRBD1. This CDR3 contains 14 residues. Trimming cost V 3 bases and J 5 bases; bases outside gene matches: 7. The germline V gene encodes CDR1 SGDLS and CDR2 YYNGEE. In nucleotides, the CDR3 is TGTGCCAGCAGCGAAGGGGGCACCTCTTATGGCTACACCTTC. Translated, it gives CASSEGGTSYGYTF.

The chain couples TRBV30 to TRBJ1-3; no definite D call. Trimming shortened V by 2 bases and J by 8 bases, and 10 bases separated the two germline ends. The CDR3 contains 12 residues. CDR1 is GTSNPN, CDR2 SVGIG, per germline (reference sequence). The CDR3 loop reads CAWSRGRDTIYF. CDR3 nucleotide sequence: TGTGCCTGGAGTCGGGGAAGGGACACCATATATTTT.

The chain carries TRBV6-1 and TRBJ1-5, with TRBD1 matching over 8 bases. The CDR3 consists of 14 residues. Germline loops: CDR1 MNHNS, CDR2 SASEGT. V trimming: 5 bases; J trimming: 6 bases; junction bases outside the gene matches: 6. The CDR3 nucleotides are TGTGCCAGCAGTCCCGGACAGGGCGTTCAGCCCCAGCATTTT. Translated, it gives CASSPGQGVQPQHF.

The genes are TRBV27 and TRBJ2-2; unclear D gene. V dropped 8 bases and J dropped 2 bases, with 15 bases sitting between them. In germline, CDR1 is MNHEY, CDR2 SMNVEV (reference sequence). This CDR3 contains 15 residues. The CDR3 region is CASRPHATNTGELFF. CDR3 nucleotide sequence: TGTGCCAGCCGTCCGCACGCGACTAACACCGGGGAGCTGTTTTTT.

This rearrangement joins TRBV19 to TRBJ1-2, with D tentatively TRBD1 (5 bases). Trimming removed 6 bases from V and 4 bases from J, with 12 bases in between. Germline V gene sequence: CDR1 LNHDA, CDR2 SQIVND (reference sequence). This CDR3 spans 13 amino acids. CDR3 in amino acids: CASRGQGGYGYTF. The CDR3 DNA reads TGTGCCAGTAGGGGGCAGGGAGGCTATGGCTACACCTTC.

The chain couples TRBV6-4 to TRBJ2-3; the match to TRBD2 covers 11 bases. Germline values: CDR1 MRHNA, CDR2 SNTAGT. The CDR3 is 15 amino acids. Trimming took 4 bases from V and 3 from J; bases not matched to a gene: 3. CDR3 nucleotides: TGTGCCAGCAGTGCGGGGACTAGCGGAACAGATACGCAGTATTTT. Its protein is CASSAGTSGTDTQYF.

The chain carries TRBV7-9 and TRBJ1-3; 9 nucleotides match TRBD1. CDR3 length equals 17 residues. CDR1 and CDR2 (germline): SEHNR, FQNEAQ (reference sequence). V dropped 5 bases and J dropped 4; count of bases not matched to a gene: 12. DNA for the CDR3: TGTGCCAGCAGCGCCGGGACAGGGAGGATTTCCGGAAACACCATATATTTT. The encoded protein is CASSAGTGRISGNTIYF.

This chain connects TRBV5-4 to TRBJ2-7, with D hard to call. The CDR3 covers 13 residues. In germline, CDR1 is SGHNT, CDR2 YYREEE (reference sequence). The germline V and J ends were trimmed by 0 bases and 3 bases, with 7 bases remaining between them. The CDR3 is CASSLVQDYEQYF. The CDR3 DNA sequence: TGTGCCAGCAGCTTGGTCCAGGACTACGAGCAGTACTTC.

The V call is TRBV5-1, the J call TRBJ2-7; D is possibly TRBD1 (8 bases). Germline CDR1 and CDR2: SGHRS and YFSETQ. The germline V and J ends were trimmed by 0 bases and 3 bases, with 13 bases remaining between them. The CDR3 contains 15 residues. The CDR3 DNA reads TGCGCCAGCAGCTTGGCAGGGGGCGGGGGCTACGAGCAGTACTTC. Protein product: CASSLAGGGGYEQYF.

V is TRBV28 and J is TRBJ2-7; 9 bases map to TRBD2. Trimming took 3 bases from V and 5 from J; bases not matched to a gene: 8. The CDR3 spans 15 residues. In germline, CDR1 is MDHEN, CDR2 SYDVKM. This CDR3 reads CASSFSPAGGNEQYF. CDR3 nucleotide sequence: TGTGCCAGCAGTTTCTCGCCAGCGGGAGGAAACGAGCAGTACTTC.

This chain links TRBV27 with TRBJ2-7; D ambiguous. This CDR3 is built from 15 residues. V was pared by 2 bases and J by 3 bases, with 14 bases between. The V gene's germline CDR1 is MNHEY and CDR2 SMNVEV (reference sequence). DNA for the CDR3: TGTGCCAGCAGTTTAGGTTCCACTCTCTACTACGAGCAGTACTTC. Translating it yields CASSLGSTLYYEQYF.

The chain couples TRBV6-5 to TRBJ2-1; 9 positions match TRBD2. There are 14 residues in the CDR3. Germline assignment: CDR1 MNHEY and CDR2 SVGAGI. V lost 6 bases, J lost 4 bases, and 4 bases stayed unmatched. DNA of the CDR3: TGTGCCAGCAGCCGGACTAGCGATTACAATGAGCAGTTCTTC. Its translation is CASSRTSDYNEQFF.

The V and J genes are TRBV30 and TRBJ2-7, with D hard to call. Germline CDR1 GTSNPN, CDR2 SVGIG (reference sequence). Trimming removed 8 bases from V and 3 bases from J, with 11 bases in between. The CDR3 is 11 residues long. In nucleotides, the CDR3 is TGTGCCACAGAGTTGGGCTACGAGCAGTACTTC. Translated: CATELGYEQYF.

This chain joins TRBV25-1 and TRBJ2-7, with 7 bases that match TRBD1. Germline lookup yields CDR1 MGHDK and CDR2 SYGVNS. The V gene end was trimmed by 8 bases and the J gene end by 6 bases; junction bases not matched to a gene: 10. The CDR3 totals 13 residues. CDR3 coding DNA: TGTGCCAGCGGACAGGACCCGAACGGCGAGCAGTACTTC. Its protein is CASGQDPNGEQYF.

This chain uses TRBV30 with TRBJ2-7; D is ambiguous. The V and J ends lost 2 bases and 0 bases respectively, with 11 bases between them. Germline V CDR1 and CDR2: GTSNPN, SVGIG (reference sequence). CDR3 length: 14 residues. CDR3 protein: CAWSRPPGSYEQYF. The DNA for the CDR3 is TGTGCCTGGAGTCGACCCCCAGGCTCCTACGAGCAGTACTTC.

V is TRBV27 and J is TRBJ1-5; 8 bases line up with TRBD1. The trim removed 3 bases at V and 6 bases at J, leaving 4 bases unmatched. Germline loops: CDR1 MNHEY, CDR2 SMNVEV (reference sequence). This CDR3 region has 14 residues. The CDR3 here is CASSFSGGGQPQHF. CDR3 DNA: TGTGCCAGCAGTTTTTCAGGGGGCGGTCAGCCCCAGCATTTT.

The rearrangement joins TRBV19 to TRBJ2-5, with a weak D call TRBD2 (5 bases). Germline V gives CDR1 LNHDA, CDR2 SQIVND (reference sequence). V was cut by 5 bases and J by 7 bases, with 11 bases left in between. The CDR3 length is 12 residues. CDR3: CASSETAGTQYF. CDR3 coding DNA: TGTGCCAGTAGTGAGACCGCGGGGACCCAGTACTTC.